The 7 T cell receptor beta chains presented below share a single source sample, sequenced in a study of shared clonotypes between healthy human individuals. Assay: immunoSEQ multiplex PCR; the TCRdb copy retains only in-frame clones and omits some. The sample contains 2.3 million or so clones, just over 90% of which appear only once. Sample: naive CD4+ T cells from PBMCs. Subset here: CD45RA+ positively selected. The receptors derive from a man aged 18 to 30 in good health. Some clones in this sample may be carry-over from other donors' samples.

This rearrangement joins TRBV7-9 to TRBJ2-1, with a weak D call TRBD2 (6 bases). Germline assignment: CDR1 SEHNR and CDR2 FQNEAQ (reference sequence). This CDR3 region has 12 residues. V lost 8 bases, J lost 7 bases, and 12 bases lay in between. The CDR3 loop is CASRLGGNEQFF. CDR3 nucleotides: TGTGCCAGCCGACTTGGGGGGAATGAGCAGTTCTTC.

The V and J genes are TRBV6-6 and TRBJ2-7; 7 bases agree with TRBD1. The germline V gene has CDR1 MNHNY and CDR2 SVGAGI (reference sequence). The CDR3 is made up of 15 amino acids. The V gene end was trimmed by 5 bases and the J gene end by 5 bases; junction bases not matched to a gene: 12. The CDR3 here is CASSIYRGPKDEQYF. CDR3 bases: TGTGCCAGCAGTATTTACAGGGGTCCCAAGGACGAGCAGTACTTC.

This sequence joins TRBV2 and TRBJ2-5; 11 nucleotides agree with TRBD2. Germline-derived CDR1 and CDR2 are SNHLY and FYNNEI. This CDR3 spans 15 amino acids. V was pared by 4 bases and J by 5 bases, with 6 bases of the junction left unmatched. CDR3 in DNA: TGTGCCAGCAGTGTAGCGGGAGGGCGTGTTGAGACCCAGTACTTC. The encoded protein is CASSVAGGRVETQYF.

V usage is TRBV11-2 and J usage is TRBJ1-5; D is perhaps TRBD1 (5 bases). The V gene's germline CDR1 is SGHAT and CDR2 FQNNGV. The germline V and J ends were trimmed by 1 base and 8 bases, with 12 bases remaining between them. This CDR3 spans 14 amino acids. CDR3 bases: TGTGCCAGCAGCTTAGGCCCAGGGCGGGAGCCCCAGCATTTT. Translated, it gives CASSLGPGREPQHF.

The V gene is TRBV7-2, the J gene TRBJ2-7; D might be TRBD1 or TRBD2, each matching 5 bases. This CDR3 has 14 amino acids. Trimming removed 5 bases at V and 1 base at J, with 12 bases between. CDR1 and CDR2 (germline): SGHTA, FQGNSA. The CDR3 DNA reads TGTGCCAGCAGCCCCCGGGACGGGTCCTACGAGCAGTACTTC. It encodes CASSPRDGSYEQYF.

The chain recombines TRBV6-1 with TRBJ1-5, with D possibly matching TRBD1 (5 bases). The CDR3 loop spans 19 amino acids. Trimming took 0 bases from V and 3 from J, leaving 21 bases between them. Germline-derived CDR1 and CDR2 are MNHNS and SASEGT. In nucleotides, the CDR3 is TGTGCCAGCAGTGAAGCGCTGTTGGGCACCCAGGGAGTCAATCAGCCCCAGCATTTT. Translating it yields CASSEALLGTQGVNQPQHF.

The gene calls are TRBV19 and TRBJ1-5; maybe TRBD1 (5 bases). CDR3 length: 16 residues. Trimming took 2 bases from V and 0 from J, leaving 11 bases between them. The germline V gene encodes CDR1 LNHDA and CDR2 SQIVND (reference sequence). As DNA, the CDR3 is TGTGCCAGTAGTATATGGGGGGAACGTAGCAATCAGCCCCAGCATTTT. Amino acids: CASSIWGERSNQPQHF.